The source of this T cell receptor beta chain is a study of cytomegalovirus exposure and HLA in healthy donors. Turning to the study itself: From 150 million to 200 million T cells, an earlier analysis saw under 140 million unique TCR beta sequences.

A remark on this clone: Its cognate antigen is unknown.

Amplification used 60 Vbeta primers and 13 Jbeta primers. In the authors' methods: An analysis performed later counted around 86 million unique TCR beta chains (approximately 11 million of them shared). Here immunoSEQ multiplex PCR was the method, and the copy in TCRdb shows in-frame clones only, minus some. That table is the source of V, J and clone size, and D and trimming were worked out from the DNA. The table includes around 190,000 clones, around a tenth detected once. Healthy bone marrow donors supplied every sample. Looked up from germline, CDR1 is SGHRS and CDR2 is YFSETQ. Trimming pared 6 bases from V and 9 bases from J, leaving 19 bases between. The CDR3 contains 14 residues. Broader study findings: Presence/absence analyses rested on an assumption that sequencing depth was roughly uniform across donors.

This sequence joins TRBV5-1 and TRBJ2-1; possibly TRBD2 for D (5 bases). Specimen: PBMCs. This clonotype was sampled from a woman younger than 45 in good health and CMV-seropositive. CDR3 DNA sequence: TGCGCCAGCATTAGTTCGGCTCCAGGAGGTGAGCAGTTCTTC. Its protein is CASISSAPGGEQFF. The whole variable domain, filled in from reference TRBV5-1 and TRBJ2-1, reads KAGVTQTPRYLIKTRGQQVTLSCSPISGHRSVSWYQQTPGQGLQFLFEYFSETQRNKGNFPGRFSGRQFSNSRSEMNVSTLELGDSALYLCASISSAPGGEQFFGPGTRLTVL.